This T cell receptor beta chain was captured in a study of T cell responses to AZD1222 COVID-19 vaccine. Regarding the study as a whole: Baseline antibody screening turned up just a handful of seropositive AZD1222 recipients. Close to half of all spike-specific TCRs reportedly target regions of the variants that are unmutated.

Sequencing used immunoSEQ multiplex PCR; TCRdb keeps in-frame clones, though not all of them. The sample has about 99,000 clones, approximately 93% seen once. The CDR3 contains 13 residues. Germline assignment: CDR1 GTSNPN and CDR2 SVGIG (reference sequence). V gave up 5 bases and J gave up 7 bases; unmatched junction bases: 9. About this clone itself: Its matching antigen is unknown.

The material was peripheral blood, obtained 28 days after the second AZD1222 dose. The receptor was isolated from an adult who received the AZD1222 COVID-19 vaccine. The chain uses TRBV30 and TRBJ1-2; the match to TRBD1 covers 8 bases. The CDR3 is CAWESSRGLGYTF. Written as DNA, the CDR3 is TGTGCCTGGGAGTCGTCCAGGGGGCTTGGCTACACCTTC.